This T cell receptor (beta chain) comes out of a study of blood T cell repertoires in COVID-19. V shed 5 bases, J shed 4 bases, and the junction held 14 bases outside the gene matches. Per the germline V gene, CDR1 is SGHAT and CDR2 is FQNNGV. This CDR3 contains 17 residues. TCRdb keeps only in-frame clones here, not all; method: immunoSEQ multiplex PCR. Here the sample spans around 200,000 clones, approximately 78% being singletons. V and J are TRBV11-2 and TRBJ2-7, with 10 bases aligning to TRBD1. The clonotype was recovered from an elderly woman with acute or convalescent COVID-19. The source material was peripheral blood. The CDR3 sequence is CASSESGQGRLGYEQYF. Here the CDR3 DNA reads TGTGCCAGCAGCGAGTCGGGACAGGGGCGTCTCGGTTACGAGCAGTACTTC.